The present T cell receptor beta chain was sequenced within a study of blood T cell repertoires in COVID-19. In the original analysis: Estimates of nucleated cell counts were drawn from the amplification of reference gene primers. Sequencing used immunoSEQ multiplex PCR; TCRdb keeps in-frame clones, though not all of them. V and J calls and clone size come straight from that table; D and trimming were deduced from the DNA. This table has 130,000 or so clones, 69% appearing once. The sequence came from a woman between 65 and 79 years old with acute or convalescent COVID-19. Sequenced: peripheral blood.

The CDR3 sequence: CASSYSVRPGKNIQYF. Written as DNA, the CDR3 is TGTGCCAGCAGTTACTCCGTCCGGCCGGGCAAAAACATTCAGTACTTC. The chain joins TRBV6-5 to TRBJ2-4; D gene unclear. The CDR3 has 16 residues. V lost 0 bases and J 3 bases, leaving 12 bases between the germline ends. Germline V gives CDR1 MNHEY, CDR2 SVGAGI.